This T cell receptor (beta chain) was sequenced in a study of blood T cells in healthy people across ages. The length of the CDR3 is 14 residues. Trimming took off 3 bases at V and 1 base at J, with 9 bases between the two ends. Per germline, CDR1 ENHRY and CDR2 SYGVKD. Next came a second PCR, run for about 7 to 12 cycles, which used a sample-barcoded 5' primer along with a J-beta primer mix. TCRdb passed the 5' RACE reads through MiXCR, listing each CDR3 protein once. The table shows about 1.8 million distinct CDR3 sequences, with about 50% occurring only once. Collection of about 9.4 milliliters of peripheral blood was performed for each donor.

The chain has TRBV10-3 and TRBJ1-1, with TRBD1 as a possible D gene (6 bases). Sequencing input: blood. This receptor was taken from a woman in her forties in good health. CDR3 amino acids: CAISDRDKNTEAFF. The CDR3 DNA reads as TGTGCCATCAGTGACCGGGACAAGAACACTGAAGCTTTCTTT.